This T cell receptor (beta chain) was identified in a study of identical twins. Study results and limitations: One should note that invariant MAIT and iNKT cells could partly confound zero-insertion analyses. With abundant cord blood beta clonotypes, insertions were fewer; memory repertoires showed no such pattern.

The germline CDR1 and CDR2 sequences are MDHEN and SYDVKM. The CDR3 consists of 13 residues. Trimming pared 11 bases from V and 0 bases from J, leaving 12 bases between. This clonotype was seen a handful of times. Its antigen is currently unknown. Template switching, a step in the protocol, added a universal primer site, and cDNA carried unique molecular identifiers. Via MiXCR, TCRdb re-called the 5' RACE reads, giving one row per CDR3 protein. The sample lists around 960,000 distinct CDR3 sequences, approximately 13% seen once, with around 1.6% in the top ten. The same sample was also studied in work on yellow fever vaccine responses in identical twins. From that report: A vaccine T cell response that seemed partly convergent and partly personalized was reported in twins.

This sequence was found in a woman between 18 and 29 years old in good health. The sequenced sample consisted of PBMCs. The chain carries TRBV28 and TRBJ2-3; tentatively, D is TRBD2 (6 bases). For the CDR3, the DNA is TGTGCCGCGGTGCGGGATAGCACAGATACGCAGTATTTT. Encoded protein: CAAVRDSTDTQYF.